This T cell receptor beta chain was captured by sequencing in a study of early stage breast cancer tumors (dated by TCRdb to the late 2010s). With regard to the full study: Of the 15 to 20 invasive breast tumors, 12 to 13 were found to be estrogen receptor-positive, progesterone receptor-positive and HER2-negative. Of the roughly twelve ER+/PR+/HER2- tumors, eight were classified as invasive ductal carcinomas and four as invasive lobular carcinomas. On average, each sample got approximately 10-fold read coverage. A total of 2,651,842 templates, representing 1,097,674 unique clonotypes, were detected across all samples.

On this clone: Its antigen is currently not known. Base qualities were left out, and no much larger clone turns up one base away.

CDR1 MNHNS and CDR2 SASEGT were looked up in the germline V gene. The germline ends are 13 bases apart after V is trimmed by 3 bases and J by 4 bases. From the cysteine through the phenylalanine, the CDR3 covers 15 amino acids. The read is trimmed to its CDR3 DNA, 45 bases read in frame from base 1. Taken from roughly 2-4 cm away from the tumor, the adjacent normal breast tissue was rinsed with PBS and kept in prechilled RNAlater. Because of high lipid content and low cell density, about 90-340 mg of normal breast tissue was often needed to obtain sufficient DNA. The study profiled bulk TCR beta-chain repertoires in matched peripheral blood, tumor and adjacent normal breast tissue taken from approximately 15 patients with early-stage breast cancer. Genomic DNA was extracted with the Qiagen AllPrep DNA/RNA Mini kit. General findings and caveats noted by the study authors: Chain pairing and functional markers such as CD4, CD8 and FOXP3 were not captured by bulk genomic DNA sequencing of unsorted cells. Because the cohort was small, analysis by tumor subtype was not possible. Greater similarity was observed between blood and normal breast repertoires than between blood and tumor repertoires, and tumor was distinguished from normal in about 85% of the 16 patients when each tissue was compared with blood. Enriched TCRB sequences shared across patients were found to be mostly commonly generated sequences that were unlikely to play an important role in the tumor microenvironment. Compared with adjacent normal breast tissue, tumors had higher clonality and around 2.5-fold greater T cell density.

Each sample was amplified in two independent genomic DNA replicates, using 0.5 to 0.65 ug for blood and approximately 1.6 ug for tumor or normal breast. TCRB sequencing of genomic DNA was carried out with the ImmunoSeq Intro kit according to the manufacturer's instructions. Multiplex PCR ran 25 to 35 cycles with proprietary primers and spike-in control sequences for absolute quantification. Single-end 150-bp reads were used to sequence an 87-bp fragment spanning the CDR3 plus the flanking V and J genes. Seven samples, each with two replicates, were multiplexed per lane of an Illumina MiSeq using version 3.0 chemistry. Processing in the source paper ran as follows. The vendor's proprietary pipeline handled the raw data processing, merging both replicates into a single result for each sample. Productive rearrangements sharing the V-gene family, CDR3 amino acid sequence and J-gene segment were defined as clonotypes. To compute clonality, the normalized Shannon entropy (Pielou evenness) of TCRB abundances was subtracted from 1. To estimate T cell density, the total number of templates was divided by the number of input cells, which was inferred from the amount of DNA input. Total repertoire diversity and clonality were estimated with Recon using default parameters. A clonotype was considered tumor-enriched if its abundance in tumor exceeded 0.1% and was at least 32-fold higher than its abundance in normal breast. TCRdb obtained this table from immuneACCESS and retained in-frame rearrangements with V and J assigned. These tables miss some clones; where compared with another copy, unresolved V genes account for less than half of the shortfall, and the remainder is unexplained. The D gene and trimming were derived from the DNA, and the V and J assignments and clone size from that table. The sample table records 13,000 to 15,000 clones; roughly 84% of these occur just once. Roughly 5% of the sample is taken by the ten largest.

This receptor was identified in a person younger than 45 with breast cancer. The source material was normal breast tissue next to the tumor. The chain joins TRBV6-1 to TRBJ1-3; the D gene is not confidently resolved. At the DNA level, the sequence is TGTGCCAGCAGTGAGGGAGGGTCAACCGGAAACACCATATATTTT. Its protein reads: CASSEGGSTGNTIYF.